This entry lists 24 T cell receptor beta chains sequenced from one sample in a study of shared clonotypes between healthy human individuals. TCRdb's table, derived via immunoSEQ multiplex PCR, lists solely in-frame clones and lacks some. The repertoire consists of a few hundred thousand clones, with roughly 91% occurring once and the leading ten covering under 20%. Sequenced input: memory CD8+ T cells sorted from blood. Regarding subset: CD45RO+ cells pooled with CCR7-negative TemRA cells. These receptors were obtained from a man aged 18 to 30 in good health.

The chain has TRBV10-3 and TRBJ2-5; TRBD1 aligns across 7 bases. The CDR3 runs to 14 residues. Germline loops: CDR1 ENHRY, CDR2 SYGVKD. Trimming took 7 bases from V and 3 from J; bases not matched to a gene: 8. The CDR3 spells CAIKPGQPKETQYF. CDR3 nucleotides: TGTGCCATCAAGCCGGGACAGCCGAAAGAGACCCAGTACTTC.

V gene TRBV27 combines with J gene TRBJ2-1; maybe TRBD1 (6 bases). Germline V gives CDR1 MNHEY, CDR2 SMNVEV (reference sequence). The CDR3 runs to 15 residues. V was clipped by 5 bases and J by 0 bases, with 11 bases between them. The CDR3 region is CASSVDRSSYNEQFF. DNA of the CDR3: TGTGCCAGCAGTGTAGACAGGAGCTCCTACAATGAGCAGTTCTTC.

CDR3 protein: CASSLERSYEQYF. CDR3 nucleotide sequence: TGTGCCAGCAGCTTAGAACGGTCCTACGAGCAGTACTTC. The V and J genes are TRBV7-9 and TRBJ2-7; D is unclear. CDR3 length equals 13 residues. Trimming removed 1 base from V and 1 base from J, with 5 bases in between. CDR1 is SEHNR, CDR2 FQNEAQ, per germline (reference sequence).

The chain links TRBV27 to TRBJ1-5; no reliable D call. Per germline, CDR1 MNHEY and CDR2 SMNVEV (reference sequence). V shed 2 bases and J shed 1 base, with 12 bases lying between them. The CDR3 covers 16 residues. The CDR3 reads CASSLHGGPSNQPQHF. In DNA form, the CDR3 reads TGTGCCAGCAGTTTACATGGAGGGCCGAGCAATCAGCCCCAGCATTTT.

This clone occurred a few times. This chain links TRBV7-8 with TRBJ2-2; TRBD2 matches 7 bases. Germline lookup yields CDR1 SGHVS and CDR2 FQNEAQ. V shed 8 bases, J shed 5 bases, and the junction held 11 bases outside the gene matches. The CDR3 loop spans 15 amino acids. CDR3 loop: CASGLSAGVTGELFF. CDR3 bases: TGTGCCAGCGGCCTGTCGGCGGGAGTAACCGGGGAGCTGTTTTTT. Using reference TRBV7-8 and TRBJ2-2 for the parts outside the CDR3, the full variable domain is GAGVSQSPRYKVAKRGQDVALRCDPISGHVSLFWYQQALGQGPEFLTYFQNEAQLDKSGLPSDRFFAERPEGSVSTLKIQRTQQEDSAVYLCASGLSAGVTGELFFGEGSRLTVL.

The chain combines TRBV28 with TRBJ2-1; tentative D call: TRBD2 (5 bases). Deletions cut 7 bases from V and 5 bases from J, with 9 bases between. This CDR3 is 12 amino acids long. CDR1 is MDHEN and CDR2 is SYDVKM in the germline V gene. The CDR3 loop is CASMRGNNEQFF. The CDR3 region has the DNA TGTGCCAGCATGCGAGGGAACAATGAGCAGTTCTTC.

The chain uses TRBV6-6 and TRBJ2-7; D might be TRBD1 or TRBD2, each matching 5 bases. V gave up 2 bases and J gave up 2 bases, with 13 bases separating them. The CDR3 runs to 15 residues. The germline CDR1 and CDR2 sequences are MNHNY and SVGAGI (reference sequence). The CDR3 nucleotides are TGTGCCAGCAGTTACGGGGAGACAGCCACCTACGAGCAGTACTTC. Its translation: CASSYGETATYEQYF.

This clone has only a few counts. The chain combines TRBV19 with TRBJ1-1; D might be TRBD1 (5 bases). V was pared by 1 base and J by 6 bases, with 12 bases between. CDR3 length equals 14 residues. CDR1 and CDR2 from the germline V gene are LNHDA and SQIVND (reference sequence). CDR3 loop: CASSIAEGIAEAFF. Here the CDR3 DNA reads TGTGCCAGTAGTATAGCAGAGGGGATCGCTGAAGCTTTCTTT.

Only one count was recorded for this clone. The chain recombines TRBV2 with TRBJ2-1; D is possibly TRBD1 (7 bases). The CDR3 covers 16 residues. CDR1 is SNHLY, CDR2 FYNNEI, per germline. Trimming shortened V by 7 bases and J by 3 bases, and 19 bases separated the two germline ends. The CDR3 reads CASITVAGQSYNEQFF. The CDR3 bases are TGTGCCAGCATCACCGTGGCGGGACAGAGCTACAATGAGCAGTTCTTC.

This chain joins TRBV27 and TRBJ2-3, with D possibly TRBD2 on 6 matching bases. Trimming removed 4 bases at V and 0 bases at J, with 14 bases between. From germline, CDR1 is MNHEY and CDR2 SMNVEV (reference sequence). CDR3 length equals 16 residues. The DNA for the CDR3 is TGTGCCAGCAGTTCCATCGGGGGACTCAGCACAGATACGCAGTATTTT. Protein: CASSSIGGLSTDTQYF.

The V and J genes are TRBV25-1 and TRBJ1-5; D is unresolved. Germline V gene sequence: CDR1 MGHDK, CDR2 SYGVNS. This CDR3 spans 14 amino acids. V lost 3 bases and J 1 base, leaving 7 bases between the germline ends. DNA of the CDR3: TGTGCCAGCAGTGACTCGGGCAGCAATCAGCCCCAGCATTTT. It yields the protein CASSDSGSNQPQHF. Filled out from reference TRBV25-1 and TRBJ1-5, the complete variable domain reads EADIYQTPRYLVIGTGKKITLECSQTMGHDKMYWYQQDPGMELHLIHYSYGVNSTEKGDLSSESTVSRIRTEHFPLTLESARPSHTSQYLCASSDSGSNQPQHFGDGTRLSIL.

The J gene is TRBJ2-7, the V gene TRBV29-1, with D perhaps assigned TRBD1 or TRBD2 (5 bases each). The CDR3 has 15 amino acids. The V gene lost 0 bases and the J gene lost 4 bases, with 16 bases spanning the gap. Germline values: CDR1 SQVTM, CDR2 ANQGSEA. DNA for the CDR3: TGCAGCGTTGAAGATCCCGAGGGGTCTAGATACGAGCAGTACTTC. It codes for CSVEDPEGSRYEQYF.

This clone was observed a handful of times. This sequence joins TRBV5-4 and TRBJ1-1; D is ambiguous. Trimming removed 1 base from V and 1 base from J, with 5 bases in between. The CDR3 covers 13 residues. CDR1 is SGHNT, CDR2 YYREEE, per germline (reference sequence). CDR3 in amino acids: CASSLLTNTEAFF. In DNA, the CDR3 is TGTGCCAGCAGCTTGTTGACGAACACTGAAGCTTTCTTT. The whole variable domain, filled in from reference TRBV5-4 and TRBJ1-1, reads ETGVTQSPTHLIKTRGQQVTLRCSSQSGHNTVSWYQQALGQGPQFIFQYYREEENGRGNFPPRFSGLQFPNYSSELNVNALELDDSALYLCASSLLTNTEAFFGQGTRLTVV.

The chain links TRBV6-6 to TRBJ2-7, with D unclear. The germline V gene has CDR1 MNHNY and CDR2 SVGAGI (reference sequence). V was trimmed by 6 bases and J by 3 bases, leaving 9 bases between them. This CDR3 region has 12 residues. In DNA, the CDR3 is TGTGCCAGCAGAGCCTCCGACTACGAGCAGTACTTC. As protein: CASRASDYEQYF.

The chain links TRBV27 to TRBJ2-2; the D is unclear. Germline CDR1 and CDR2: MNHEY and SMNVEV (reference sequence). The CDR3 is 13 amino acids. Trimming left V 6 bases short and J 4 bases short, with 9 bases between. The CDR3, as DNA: TGTGCCAGCAGGGAGATACTCACCGGGGAGCTGTTTTTT. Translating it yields CASREILTGELFF.

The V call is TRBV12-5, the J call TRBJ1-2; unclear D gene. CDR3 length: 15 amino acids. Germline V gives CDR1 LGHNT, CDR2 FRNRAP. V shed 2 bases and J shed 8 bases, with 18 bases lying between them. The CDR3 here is CASGLPKGQREGYTF. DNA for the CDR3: TGTGCTAGTGGTTTGCCCAAGGGCCAGAGGGAAGGCTACACCTTC.

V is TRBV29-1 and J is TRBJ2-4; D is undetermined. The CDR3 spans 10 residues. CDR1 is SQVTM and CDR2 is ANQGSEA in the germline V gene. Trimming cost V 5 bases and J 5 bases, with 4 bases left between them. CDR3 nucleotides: TGCAGCGTTCTTGAAAACATTCAGTACTTC. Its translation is CSVLENIQYF.

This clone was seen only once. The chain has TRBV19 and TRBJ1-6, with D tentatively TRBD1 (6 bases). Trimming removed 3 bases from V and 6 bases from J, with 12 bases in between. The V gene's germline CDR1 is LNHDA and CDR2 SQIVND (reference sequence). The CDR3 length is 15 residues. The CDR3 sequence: CASSMGQGLNSPLHF. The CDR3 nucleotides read TGTGCCAGTAGTATGGGTCAGGGGCTTAATTCACCCCTCCACTTT.

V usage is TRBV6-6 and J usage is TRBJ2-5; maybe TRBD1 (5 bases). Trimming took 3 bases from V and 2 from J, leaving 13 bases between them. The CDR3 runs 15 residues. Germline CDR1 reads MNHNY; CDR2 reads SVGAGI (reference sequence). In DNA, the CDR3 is TGTGCCAGCAGTTATCTGTTAACAGGACAAGAGACCCAGTACTTC. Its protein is CASSYLLTGQETQYF.

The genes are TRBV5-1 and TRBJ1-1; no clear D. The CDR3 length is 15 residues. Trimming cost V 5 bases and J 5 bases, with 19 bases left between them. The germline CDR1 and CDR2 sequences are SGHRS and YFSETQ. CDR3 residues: CASSLPPEGRTEAFF. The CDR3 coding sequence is TGCGCCAGCAGTCTTCCGCCGGAGGGAAGGACTGAAGCTTTCTTT.

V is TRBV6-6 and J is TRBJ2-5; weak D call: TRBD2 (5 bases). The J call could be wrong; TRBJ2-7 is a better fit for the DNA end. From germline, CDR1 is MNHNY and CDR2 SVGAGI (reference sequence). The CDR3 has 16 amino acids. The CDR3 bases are TGTGCCAGCAGTTACTCGGAGGAAACCCTCATTTACGAGCAGTACTTC. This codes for CASSYSEETLIYEQYF.

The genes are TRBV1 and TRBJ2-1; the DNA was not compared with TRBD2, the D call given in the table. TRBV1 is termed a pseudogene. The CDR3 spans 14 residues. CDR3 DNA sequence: TGCACCAGCAGCCAAGTCTCCAGCAGCGATGAGCAGTTCTTC. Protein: CTSSQVSSSDEQFF.

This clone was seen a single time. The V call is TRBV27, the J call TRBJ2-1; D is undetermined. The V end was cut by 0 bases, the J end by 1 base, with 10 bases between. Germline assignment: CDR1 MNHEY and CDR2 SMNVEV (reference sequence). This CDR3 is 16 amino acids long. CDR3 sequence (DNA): TGTGCCAGCAGTTTATCGATCCGGCCTTCCTACAATGAGCAGTTCTTC. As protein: CASSLSIRPSYNEQFF.

Here the CDR3 reads CASMPTGTGNTGELFF. As DNA, the CDR3 is TGTGCCAGCATGCCCACCGGGACAGGGAACACCGGGGAGCTGTTTTTT. The V call is TRBV2, the J call TRBJ2-2; TRBD1 aligns across 8 bases. The CDR3 length is 16 residues. Germline loops: CDR1 SNHLY, CDR2 FYNNEI. Germline trimming cut 7 bases from V and 1 base from J; bases unmatched to any gene: 8.